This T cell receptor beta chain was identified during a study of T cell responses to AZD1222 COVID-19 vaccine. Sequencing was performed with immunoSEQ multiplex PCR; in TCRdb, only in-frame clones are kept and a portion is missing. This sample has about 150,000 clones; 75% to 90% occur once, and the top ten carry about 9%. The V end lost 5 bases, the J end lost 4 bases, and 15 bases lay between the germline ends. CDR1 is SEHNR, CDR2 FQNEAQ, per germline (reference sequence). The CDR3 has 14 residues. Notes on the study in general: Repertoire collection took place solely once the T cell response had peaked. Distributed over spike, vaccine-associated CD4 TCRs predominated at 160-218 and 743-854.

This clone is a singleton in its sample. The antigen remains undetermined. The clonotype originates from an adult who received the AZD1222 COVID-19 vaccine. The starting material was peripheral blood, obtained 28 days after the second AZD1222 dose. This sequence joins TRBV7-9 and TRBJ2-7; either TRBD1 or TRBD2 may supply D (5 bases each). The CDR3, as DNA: TGTGCCAGCAGCCCCCGGGACGTGTTATACGAGCAGTACTTC. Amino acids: CASSPRDVLYEQYF.